Each of the 31 T cell receptor beta chains below was sequenced from the same sample in a study of T cells after yellow fever vaccination. TCRdb reprocessed the 5' RACE reads via MiXCR and lists one record per CDR3 protein. The top ten hold over 3% of the sample, which has some 300,000 distinct CDR3 sequences, approximately 10% seen once. The sequencing here drew on CD4+ T cells sorted from PBMCs, taken 5 days after the yellow fever booster vaccination. Receptor source: a man aged 18 to 29 who received the YFV17D yellow fever vaccine.

This clonotype was observed a few times. The gene calls are TRBV4-3 and TRBJ1-1; 8 bases fit TRBD1. This CDR3 is 12 amino acids long. Germline assignment: CDR1 LGHNA and CDR2 YSLEER. V was pared by 4 bases and J by 10 bases, with 5 bases of the junction left unmatched. CDR3 DNA: TGCGCCAGCAGCCTGACAGGGGCCCGAGCTTTCTTT. It encodes CASSLTGARAFF.

This sequence joins TRBV19 and TRBJ1-1; no reliable D call. V lost 6 bases to trimming and J lost 1 base, with 12 bases between them. The CDR3 is made up of 14 amino acids. Looked up from germline, CDR1 is LNHDA and CDR2 is SQIVND (reference sequence). The CDR3 nucleotides are TGTGCCAGTAGCTACCTTCCGAGGAACACTGAAGCTTTCTTT. It specifies CASSYLPRNTEAFF.

The chain carries TRBV18 and TRBJ1-2; tentatively, D is TRBD1 (5 bases). The CDR3 is made up of 12 amino acids. The germline V gene encodes CDR1 KGHSH and CDR2 LQKENI. V was pared by 9 bases and J by 5 bases, with 13 bases between. CDR3 loop: CASQGGGYGYTF. In DNA form, the CDR3 reads TGTGCCAGTCAGGGAGGTGGTTATGGCTACACCTTC.

The sample holds many counts of this clonotype. The V gene is TRBV27, the J gene TRBJ2-2; TRBD1 matches at 9 bases. This CDR3 has 16 residues. With V trimmed by 6 bases and J by 4 bases, 9 bases remained unmatched. CDR1 and CDR2 (germline): MNHEY, SMNVEV (reference sequence). CDR3 sequence: CASRTPGQGTTGELFF. DNA of the CDR3: TGTGCCAGCAGGACGCCGGGACAGGGCACCACCGGGGAGCTGTTTTTT.

This clonotype was counted only a few times. The chain joins TRBV7-6 to TRBJ1-5; D is uncertain. V shed 1 base and J shed 4 bases, with 20 bases lying between them. The V gene's germline CDR1 is SGHVS and CDR2 FNYEAQ. The CDR3 loop spans 18 amino acids. The CDR3 sequence: CASSLGPRGRVGNQPQHF. In DNA form, the CDR3 reads TGTGCCAGCAGCTTAGGTCCCCGAGGGAGGGTCGGAAATCAGCCCCAGCATTTT.

This clonotype was observed a few times. The V call is TRBV4-2, the J call TRBJ2-7; D might be TRBD1 (5 bases). Trimming stripped 7 bases from V and 0 bases from J, with 13 bases between. Germline V gene data show CDR1 as LGHNA and CDR2 as YNFKEQ. CDR3 size: 14 residues. For the CDR3, the DNA is TGTGCCAGCACATTGGACACGAGCTCCTACGAGCAGTACTTC. It codes for CASTLDTSSYEQYF.

This clonotype was counted only a few times. The V call is TRBV6-2 or TRBV6-3, the J call TRBJ2-1; 8 nucleotides match TRBD1. Germline-derived CDR1 and CDR2 are MNHEY and SVGEGT. V gave up 0 bases and J gave up 5 bases; unmatched junction bases: 3. The CDR3 is made up of 15 amino acids. The CDR3 here is CASSYSRRGHNEQFF. In DNA, the CDR3 is TGTGCCAGCAGTTACTCCCGCAGGGGGCACAATGAGCAGTTCTTC.

The chain couples TRBV21-1 to TRBJ1-1; TRBD1, as called in the table, went unchecked against the DNA. TRBV21-1 is flagged as a pseudogene. The CDR3 has 14 residues. In nucleotides, the CDR3 is TGTGCCAGCAGCGTCCCCCCGTTTCCGACTGAAGCTTTCTTT. Translating it yields CASSVPPFPTEAFF.

This clonotype was observed a few times. The rearrangement links TRBV7-2 to TRBJ1-3; D unclear. Looked up from germline, CDR1 is SGHTA and CDR2 is FQGNSA. The germline V and J ends were trimmed by 4 bases and 0 bases, with 13 bases remaining between them. This CDR3 is 16 amino acids long. The CDR3, as DNA: TGTGCCAGCAGCTCGCGTTTGTGGGTCTCTGGAAACACCATATATTTT. This translates into CASSSRLWVSGNTIYF.

The sample holds many counts of this clonotype. The chain recombines TRBV11-2 with TRBJ2-1; 11 nucleotides agree with TRBD2. This CDR3 has 17 residues. V dropped 5 bases and J dropped 1; count of bases not matched to a gene: 7. Germline V gene sequence: CDR1 SGHAT, CDR2 FQNNGV. The CDR3, as DNA: TGTGCCAGCAGCCCAAACCCTAGCGGGGGGTCCTACAATGAGCAGTTCTTC. Translating it yields CASSPNPSGGSYNEQFF.

V is TRBV7-9 and J is TRBJ2-7; no reliable D call. The length of the CDR3 is 13 residues. Germline CDR1 reads SEHNR; CDR2 reads FQNEAQ (reference sequence). Trimming removed 4 bases from V and 3 bases from J, with 10 bases in between. The CDR3 nucleotides are TGTGCCAGCAGCTACTCCAAAGGCTACGAGCAGTACTTC. It specifies CASSYSKGYEQYF.

This chain connects TRBV5-1 to TRBJ2-7; a weak D match, TRBD2 (6 bases). V was pared by 3 bases and J by 6 bases, with 16 bases between. The CDR3 is 14 residues long. Germline-derived CDR1 and CDR2 are SGHRS and YFSETQ. CDR3 nucleotide sequence: TGCGCCAGCAGCTACCTAGAGGAGGGAGGCGAGCAGTACTTC. Protein product: CASSYLEEGGEQYF.

In this sample, this clonotype turned up a few times. V and J are TRBV7-6 and TRBJ1-1, with D tentatively TRBD1 (5 bases). The CDR3 totals 15 residues. With 2 bases removed from V and 2 bases from J, the gap between germline ends came to 12 bases. Germline CDR1 is SGHVS and CDR2 is FNYEAQ. This CDR3 reads CASSLYGTGNTEAFF. The CDR3 nucleotides are TGTGCCAGCAGCTTATACGGGACGGGAAACACTGAAGCTTTCTTT.

The chain is built from TRBV6-5 and TRBJ1-1, with D perhaps matching TRBD1 (5 bases). The V and J ends lost 7 bases and 4 bases respectively, with 13 bases between them. There are 13 residues in the CDR3. Germline CDR1 MNHEY, CDR2 SVGAGI. This CDR3 is CASINTGGTEAFF. The CDR3 nucleotides read TGTGCCAGCATCAACACGGGGGGCACTGAAGCTTTCTTT.

The gene calls are TRBV7-2 and TRBJ1-1; D is unresolved. V lost 1 base to trimming and J lost 3 bases, with 18 bases between them. The CDR3 extends over 17 amino acids. In germline, CDR1 is SGHTA, CDR2 FQGNSA. The DNA of the CDR3 is TGTGCCAGCAGCTTAGGAGCAGGTCGAAGGAAACACACTGAAGCTTTCTTT. Translation gives CASSLGAGRRKHTEAFF.

This clonotype was detected ten times or more. The chain joins TRBV18 to TRBJ2-5; TRBD1 aligns across 7 bases. This CDR3 comprises 13 residues. Losses at the gene ends were 4 bases for V and 2 bases for J; bases not matched to a gene: 1. Germline V gene lookup returns CDR1 KGHSH and CDR2 LQKENI. In DNA form, the CDR3 reads TGTGCCAGCTCACAGACAGGGCAAGAGACCCAGTACTTC. It codes for CASSQTGQETQYF.

The rearrangement links TRBV15 to TRBJ1-2; possible D gene TRBD1, 5 bases. Trimming took 0 bases from V and 8 from J, leaving 10 bases between them. The CDR3 has 13 residues. In germline, CDR1 is LNHNV, CDR2 YYDKDF (reference sequence). This chain's CDR3 is CATSRDPGGGYTF. Written as DNA, the CDR3 is TGTGCCACCAGCAGAGATCCGGGGGGAGGCTACACCTTC. Full variable domain (remainder filled in from reference TRBV15 and TRBJ1-2): DAMVIQNPRYQVTQFGKPVTLSCSQTLNHNVMYWYQQKSSQAPKLLFHYYDKDFNNEADTPDNFQSRRPNTSFCFLDIRSPGLGDTAMYLCATSRDPGGGYTFGSGTRLTVV.

The genes are TRBV10-2 and TRBJ2-3; possibly TRBD2 for D (7 bases). The CDR3 extends over 14 amino acids. Trimming left V 2 bases short and J 4 bases short, with 10 bases between. CDR1 and CDR2 from the germline V gene are WSHSY and SAAADI. For the CDR3, the DNA is TGCGCCAGCAGTGAGCCCGGGGGGCCAGATACGCAGTATTTT. This sequence encodes CASSEPGGPDTQYF.

This clonotype was detected a few times. The V and J genes are TRBV7-9 and TRBJ2-5; D ambiguous. Looked up from germline, CDR1 is SEHNR and CDR2 is FQNEAQ (reference sequence). The CDR3 covers 15 residues. The V gene lost 4 bases and the J gene lost 1 base, with 13 bases spanning the gap. The CDR3 DNA sequence: TGTGCCAGCAGCTCTACGAAGGGTAGCCAAGAGACCCAGTACTTC. Translating gives CASSSTKGSQETQYF.

This clonotype was recorded many times. V usage is TRBV7-8 and J usage is TRBJ2-3, with D maybe TRBD1 (5 bases). Germline V CDR1 and CDR2: SGHVS, FQNEAQ. Between the trimmed V and J ends, which lost 5 bases and 6 bases, there was a span of 12 bases. The CDR3 extends over 13 amino acids. The CDR3 DNA follows: TGTGCCAGCAGCCCCCCCAGGGCGGATACGCAGTATTTT. Its translation: CASSPPRADTQYF.

The table lists this clonotype with many counts. The chain joins TRBV12-3 or TRBV12-4 to TRBJ2-3, with TRBD2 as a possible D gene (6 bases). The V end was cut by 3 bases, the J end by 4 bases, with 11 bases between. The CDR3 has 14 residues. The CDR3 region is CASSFNQRADTQYF. Here the CDR3 DNA reads TGTGCCAGCAGTTTTAATCAGCGGGCAGATACGCAGTATTTT.

The chain is built from TRBV7-2 and TRBJ2-1; tentatively, D is TRBD2 (6 bases). The ends were cut back, 1 base at V and 1 base at J, with 14 bases in the middle. Germline V gene sequence: CDR1 SGHTA, CDR2 FQGNSA. The CDR3 totals 17 residues. As DNA, the CDR3 is TGTGCCAGCAGCTTAGTTGCCCTAGCGCCATCCTACAATGAGCAGTTCTTC. This encodes CASSLVALAPSYNEQFF.

This clonotype was observed a handful of times. The rearrangement links TRBV20-1 to TRBJ2-7; 11 nucleotides line up with TRBD2. The CDR3 has 14 residues. Germline CDR1 is DFQATT and CDR2 is SNEGSKA (reference sequence). V lost 6 bases to trimming and J lost 3 bases; unmatched junction nucleotides: 7. The CDR3 reads CSAPRLAGIYEQYF. In DNA form, the CDR3 reads TGCAGTGCGCCGAGACTAGCGGGGATCTACGAGCAGTACTTC.

This chain links TRBV19 with TRBJ2-5; D perhaps matches TRBD2 (6 bases). The germline gives CDR1 LNHDA, CDR2 SQIVND (reference sequence). Trimming cost V 6 bases and J 5 bases, with 19 bases left between them. The CDR3 is 15 amino acids. In DNA form, the CDR3 reads TGTGCCAGTAGAGATTGGATAGGAGGGCGGGAGACCCAGTACTTC. It codes for CASRDWIGGRETQYF.

This clonotype was seen a handful of times. The rearrangement links TRBV15 to TRBJ1-2; no clear D gene. The V end lost 1 base, the J end lost 4 bases, and 10 bases lay between the germline ends. Germline V lookup: CDR1 LNHNV, CDR2 YYDKDF (reference sequence). The CDR3 contains 14 residues. The chain's CDR3 is CATSRAGRVYGYTF. In nucleotides, the CDR3 is TGTGCCACCAGCAGAGCGGGCCGGGTCTATGGCTACACCTTC. Looking up the rest from reference TRBV15 and TRBJ1-2 gives the full variable domain: DAMVIQNPRYQVTQFGKPVTLSCSQTLNHNVMYWYQQKSSQAPKLLFHYYDKDFNNEADTPDNFQSRRPNTSFCFLDIRSPGLGDTAMYLCATSRAGRVYGYTFGSGTRLTVV.

This chain connects TRBV6-2 or TRBV6-3 to TRBJ1-5; D not certain. V dropped 6 bases and J dropped 2 bases, with 8 bases sitting between them. The CDR3 consists of 13 residues. CDR1 is MNHEY and CDR2 is SVGEGT in the germline V gene. The CDR3 loop reads CASSMDGNQPQHF. CDR3 nucleotide sequence: TGTGCCAGCAGCATGGACGGCAATCAGCCCCAGCATTTT.

The chain joins TRBV5-1 to TRBJ2-5; D gene unclear. The CDR3 has 14 residues. Per the germline V gene, CDR1 is SGHRS and CDR2 is YFSETQ. V was shortened by 2 bases and J by 5 bases, with 13 bases between the two germline ends. CDR3 residues: CASSFPSQKETQYF. CDR3 DNA: TGCGCCAGCAGCTTTCCATCCCAAAAGGAGACCCAGTACTTC.

This clonotype was observed a few times. The CDR3 spells CASTTGGGLNTEAFF. The CDR3 DNA reads TGTGCCAGTACAACCGGCGGGGGGCTGAACACTGAAGCTTTCTTT. V is TRBV19 and J is TRBJ1-1; D is possibly TRBD1 (6 bases). CDR1 is LNHDA, CDR2 SQIVND, per germline (reference sequence). With 7 bases removed from V and 0 bases from J, the gap between germline ends came to 15 bases. The CDR3 has 15 amino acids.

This chain links TRBV5-4 with TRBJ2-2; a weak D match, TRBD1 (7 bases). The ends were cut back, 4 bases at V and 4 bases at J, with 14 bases in the middle. In germline, CDR1 is SGHNT, CDR2 YYREEE (reference sequence). The CDR3 consists of 15 residues. The CDR3 is CASSKGAEGTGELFF. CDR3 DNA: TGTGCCAGCAGCAAGGGGGCGGAGGGCACCGGGGAGCTGTTTTTT.

This clonotype was seen only a few times. The V and J genes are TRBV24-1 and TRBJ2-5; the D gene is possibly TRBD1 (6 bases). V was clipped by 1 base and J by 2 bases, with 13 bases between them. The CDR3 consists of 16 residues. From germline, CDR1 is KGHDR and CDR2 SFDVKD. As DNA, the CDR3 is TGTGCCACCAGTGATTTCCCTTCCACAGGGCAAGAGACCCAGTACTTC. Protein: CATSDFPSTGQETQYF.

The table lists this clonotype with a few counts. The chain is built from TRBV6-5 and TRBJ1-2; D gene unclear. The CDR3 extends over 13 amino acids. Trimming removed 7 bases from V and 7 bases from J, with 16 bases in between. The germline V gene encodes CDR1 MNHEY and CDR2 SVGAGI. The CDR3 loop is CASTDRSGSGYTF. CDR3 DNA sequence: TGTGCCAGCACCGACCGGTCCGGTAGTGGCTACACCTTC.